This entry lists 4 T cell receptor beta chains sequenced from one sample in a study of graft-versus-host responses after intestinal transplantation. Assay used: immunoSEQ multiplex PCR; TCRdb lists only in-frame clones, some missing. The data show about 82,000 clones, with roughly 91% seen just once and 0.1% held by the top ten. No cognate antigen is known for these TCRs. Sequencing was performed on unstimulated CD4+ T cells sorted from spleen or lymph node cells, taken before intestinal transplant. These receptors originate from a human donor who received an intestinal transplant.

The chain uses TRBV7-2 and TRBJ1-1, with D possibly matching TRBD1 (5 bases). The germline V gene has CDR1 SGHTA and CDR2 FQGNSA. The CDR3 contains 15 residues. V lost 4 bases and J 0 bases, leaving 12 bases between the germline ends. DNA of the CDR3: TGTGCCAGCAGCTGGACGGGGGGGATGAACACTGAAGCTTTCTTT. Translation: CASSWTGGMNTEAFF.

The rearrangement links TRBV7-2 to TRBJ1-5; tentative D call: TRBD1 (6 bases). Trimming removed 5 bases at V and 3 bases at J, with 14 bases between. This CDR3 has 15 amino acids. Germline V gene data show CDR1 as SGHTA and CDR2 as FQGNSA. The chain's CDR3 is CASSPQGGYNQPQHF. Written as DNA, the CDR3 is TGTGCCAGCAGCCCACAAGGGGGATACAATCAGCCCCAGCATTTT.

The table lists this clone with a few counts. The chain couples TRBV2 to TRBJ1-3; D is ambiguous. Trimming removed 2 bases from V and 0 bases from J, with 8 bases in between. This CDR3 region has 15 residues. In germline, CDR1 is SNHLY, CDR2 FYNNEI. The CDR3 sequence is CASSETALSGNTIYF. The CDR3 bases are TGTGCCAGCAGTGAAACAGCACTCTCTGGAAACACCATATATTTT.

This clone showed up just once. V and J are TRBV7-2 and TRBJ2-5, with a weak D call TRBD2 (5 bases). The J call may be incorrect, as the DNA end agrees better with TRBJ2-7. The CDR3 has 13 residues. Germline CDR1 is SGHTA and CDR2 is FQGNSA. The CDR3 spells CASSLALENEQYF. The CDR3 DNA follows: TGTGCCAGCAGCTTAGCACTAGAGAACGAGCAGTACTTC.